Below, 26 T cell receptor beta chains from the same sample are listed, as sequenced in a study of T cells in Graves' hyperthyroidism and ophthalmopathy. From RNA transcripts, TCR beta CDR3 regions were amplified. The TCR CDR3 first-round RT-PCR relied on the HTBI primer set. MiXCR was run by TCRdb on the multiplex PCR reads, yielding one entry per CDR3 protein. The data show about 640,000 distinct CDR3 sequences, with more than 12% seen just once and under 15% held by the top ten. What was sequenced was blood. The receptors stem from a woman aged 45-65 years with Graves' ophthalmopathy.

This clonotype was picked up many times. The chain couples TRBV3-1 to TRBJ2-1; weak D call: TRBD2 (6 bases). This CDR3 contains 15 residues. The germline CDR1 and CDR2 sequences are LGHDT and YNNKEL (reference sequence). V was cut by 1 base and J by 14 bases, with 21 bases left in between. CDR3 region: CASSQGPGLTKSEFF. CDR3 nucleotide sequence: TGTGCCAGCAGCCAAGGTCCCGGACTAACGAAAAGTGAGTTCTTC.

This chain's CDR3 is CATSRDREWNIQYF. DNA for the CDR3: TGTGCCACCAGCAGAGACAGGGAGTGGAACATTCAGTACTTC. V is TRBV15 and J is TRBJ2-4, with D perhaps matching TRBD1 or TRBD2 (5 bases each). Trimming took off 0 bases at V and 7 bases at J, with 10 bases between the two ends. The CDR3 totals 14 residues. CDR1 and CDR2 from the germline V gene are LNHNV and YYDKDF (reference sequence).

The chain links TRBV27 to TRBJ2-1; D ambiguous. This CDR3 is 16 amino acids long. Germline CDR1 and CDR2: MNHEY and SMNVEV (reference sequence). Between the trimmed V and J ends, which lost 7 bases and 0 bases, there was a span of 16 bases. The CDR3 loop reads CASTPLSHSSYNEQFF. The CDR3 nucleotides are TGTGCCAGCACCCCTCTCTCACATAGCTCCTACAATGAGCAGTTCTTC.

The CDR3 DNA reads as TGCAGCGTTGAATTTTCCTCGGACGGGCGCACAGATACGCAGTATTTT. It specifies CSVEFSSDGRTDTQYF. V gene TRBV29-1 combines with J gene TRBJ2-3; no definite D call. The length of the CDR3 is 16 residues. V was shortened by 2 bases and J by 1 base, with 16 bases between the two germline ends. Germline V CDR1 and CDR2: SQVTM, ANQGSEA.

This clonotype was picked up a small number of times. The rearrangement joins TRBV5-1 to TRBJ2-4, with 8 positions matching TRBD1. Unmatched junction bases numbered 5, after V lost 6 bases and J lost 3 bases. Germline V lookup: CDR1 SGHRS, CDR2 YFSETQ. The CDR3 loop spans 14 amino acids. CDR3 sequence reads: CASKTGTGKNIQYF. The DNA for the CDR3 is TGCGCCAGCAAAACTGGGACAGGCAAAAACATTCAGTACTTC. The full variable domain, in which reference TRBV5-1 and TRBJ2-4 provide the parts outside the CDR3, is KAGVTQTPRYLIKTRGQQVTLSCSPISGHRSVSWYQQTPGQGLQFLFEYFSETQRNKGNFPGRFSGRQFSNSRSEMNVSTLELGDSALYLCASKTGTGKNIQYFGAGTRLSVL.

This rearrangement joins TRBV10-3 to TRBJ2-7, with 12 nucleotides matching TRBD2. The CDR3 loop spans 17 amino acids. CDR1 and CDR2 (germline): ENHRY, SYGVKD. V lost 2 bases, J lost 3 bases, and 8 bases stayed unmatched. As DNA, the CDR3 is TGTGCCATCAGTGAGCCGCTAGCGGGAGGGCCGCGCTACGAGCAGTACTTC. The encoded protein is CAISEPLAGGPRYEQYF.

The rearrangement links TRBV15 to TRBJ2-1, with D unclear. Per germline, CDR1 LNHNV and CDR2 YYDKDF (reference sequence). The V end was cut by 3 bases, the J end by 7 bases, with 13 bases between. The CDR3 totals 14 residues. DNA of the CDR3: TGTGCCACCAGCAGTAGGGCCCCGGGTAATGAGCAGTTCTTC. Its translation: CATSSRAPGNEQFF.

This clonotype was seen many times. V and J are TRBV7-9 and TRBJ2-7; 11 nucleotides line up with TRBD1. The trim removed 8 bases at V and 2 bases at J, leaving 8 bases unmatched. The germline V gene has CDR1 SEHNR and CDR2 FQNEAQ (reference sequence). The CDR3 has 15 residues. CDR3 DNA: TGTGCCAGCCTTACGGACAGGGGGCCAGCCTACGAGCAGTACTTC. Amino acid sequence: CASLTDRGPAYEQYF.

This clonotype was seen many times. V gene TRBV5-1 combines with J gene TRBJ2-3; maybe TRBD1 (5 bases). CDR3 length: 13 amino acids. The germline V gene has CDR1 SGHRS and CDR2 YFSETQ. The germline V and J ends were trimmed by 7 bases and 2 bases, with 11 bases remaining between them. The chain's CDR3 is CASGPTATDTQYF. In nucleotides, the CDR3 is TGCGCCAGCGGACCGACAGCCACAGATACGCAGTATTTT. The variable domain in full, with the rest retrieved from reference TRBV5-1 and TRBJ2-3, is KAGVTQTPRYLIKTRGQQVTLSCSPISGHRSVSWYQQTPGQGLQFLFEYFSETQRNKGNFPGRFSGRQFSNSRSEMNVSTLELGDSALYLCASGPTATDTQYFGPGTRLTVL.

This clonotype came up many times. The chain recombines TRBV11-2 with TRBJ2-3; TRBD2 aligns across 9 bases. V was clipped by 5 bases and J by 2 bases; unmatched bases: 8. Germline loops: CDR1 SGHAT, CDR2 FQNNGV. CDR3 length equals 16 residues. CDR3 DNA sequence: TGTGCCAGCAGCCCCGGGCTAGCGGGGTACACAGATACGCAGTATTTT. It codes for CASSPGLAGYTDTQYF.

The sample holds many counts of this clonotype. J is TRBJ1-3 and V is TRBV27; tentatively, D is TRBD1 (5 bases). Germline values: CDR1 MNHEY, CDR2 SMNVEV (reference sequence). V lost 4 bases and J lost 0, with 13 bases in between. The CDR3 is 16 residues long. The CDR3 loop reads CASSSGTADSGNTIYF. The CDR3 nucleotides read TGTGCCAGCAGTTCCGGGACTGCCGACTCTGGAAACACCATATATTTT.

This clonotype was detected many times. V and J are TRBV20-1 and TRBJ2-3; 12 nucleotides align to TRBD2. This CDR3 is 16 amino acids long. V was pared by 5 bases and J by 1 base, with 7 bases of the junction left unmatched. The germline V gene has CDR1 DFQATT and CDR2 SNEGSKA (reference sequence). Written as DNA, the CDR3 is TGCAGTGCTCAGACTAGCGGGAGTAGCGGCACAGATACGCAGTATTTT. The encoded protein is CSAQTSGSSGTDTQYF.

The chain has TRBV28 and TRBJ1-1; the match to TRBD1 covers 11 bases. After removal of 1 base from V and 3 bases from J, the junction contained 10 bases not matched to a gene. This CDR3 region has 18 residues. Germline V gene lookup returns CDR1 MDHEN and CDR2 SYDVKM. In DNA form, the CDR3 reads TGTGCCAGCAGTTTATTAGGGACAGGGGGTCCAGGGGACACTGAAGCTTTCTTT. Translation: CASSLLGTGGPGDTEAFF.

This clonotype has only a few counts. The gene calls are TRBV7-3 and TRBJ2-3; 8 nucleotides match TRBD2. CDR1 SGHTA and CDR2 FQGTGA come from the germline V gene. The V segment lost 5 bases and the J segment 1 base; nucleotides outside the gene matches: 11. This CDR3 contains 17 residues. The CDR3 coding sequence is TGTGCCAGCAGCCTCGCCCCCAGCGGGAGTGGCACAGATACGCAGTATTTT. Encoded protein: CASSLAPSGSGTDTQYF.

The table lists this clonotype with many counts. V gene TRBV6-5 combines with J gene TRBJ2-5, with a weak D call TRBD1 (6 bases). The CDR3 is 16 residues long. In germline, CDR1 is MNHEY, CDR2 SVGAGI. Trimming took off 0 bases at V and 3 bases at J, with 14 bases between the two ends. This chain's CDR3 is CASSYSGNREKETQYF. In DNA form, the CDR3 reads TGTGCCAGCAGTTACTCGGGCAACAGGGAAAAAGAGACCCAGTACTTC.

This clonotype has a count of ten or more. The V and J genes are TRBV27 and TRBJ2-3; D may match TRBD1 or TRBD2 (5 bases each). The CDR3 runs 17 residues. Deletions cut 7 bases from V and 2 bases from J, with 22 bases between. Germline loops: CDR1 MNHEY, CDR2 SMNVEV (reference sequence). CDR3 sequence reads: CASTLPAGTQNTDTQYF. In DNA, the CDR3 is TGTGCCAGCACCCTCCCGGCCGGGACGCAGAACACAGATACGCAGTATTTT.

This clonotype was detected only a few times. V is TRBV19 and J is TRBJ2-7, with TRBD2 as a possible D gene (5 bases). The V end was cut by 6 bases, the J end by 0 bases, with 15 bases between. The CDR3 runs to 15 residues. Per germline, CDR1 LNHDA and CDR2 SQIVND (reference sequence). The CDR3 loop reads CASSSTPGSSYEQYF. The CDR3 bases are TGTGCCAGTAGCTCGACCCCGGGATCCTCCTACGAGCAGTACTTC. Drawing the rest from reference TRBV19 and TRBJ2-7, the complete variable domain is DGGITQSPKYLFRKEGQNVTLSCEQNLNHDAMYWYRQDPGQGLRLIYYSQIVNDFQKGDIAEGYSVSREKKESFPLTVTSAQKNPTAFYLCASSSTPGSSYEQYFGPGTRLTVT.

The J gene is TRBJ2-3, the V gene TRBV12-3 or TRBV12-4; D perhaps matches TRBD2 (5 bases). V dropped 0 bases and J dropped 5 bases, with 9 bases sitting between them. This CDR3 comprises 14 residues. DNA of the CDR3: TGTGCCAGCAGTTTAGCGGCGGGCCGAGATACGCAGTATTTT. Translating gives CASSLAAGRDTQYF.

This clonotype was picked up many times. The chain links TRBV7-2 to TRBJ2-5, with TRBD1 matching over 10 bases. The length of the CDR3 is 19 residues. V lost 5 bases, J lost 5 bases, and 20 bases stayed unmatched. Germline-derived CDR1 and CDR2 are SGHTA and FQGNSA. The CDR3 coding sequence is TGTGCCAGCAGCCTTCGGGACAGGGGTGATGGCGGGAGGTGGGAGACCCAGTACTTC. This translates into CASSLRDRGDGGRWETQYF.

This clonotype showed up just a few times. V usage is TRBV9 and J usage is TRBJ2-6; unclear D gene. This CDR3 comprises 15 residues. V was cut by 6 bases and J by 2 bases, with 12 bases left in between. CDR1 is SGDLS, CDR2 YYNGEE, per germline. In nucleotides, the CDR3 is TGTGCCAGCAAAAGCCGTGAGGCTGGGGCCAACGTCCTGACTTTC. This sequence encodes CASKSREAGANVLTF. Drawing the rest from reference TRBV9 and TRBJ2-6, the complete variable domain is DSGVTQTPKHLITATGQRVTLRCSPRSGDLSVYWYQQSLDQGLQFLIQYYNGEERAKGNILERFSAQQFPDLHSELNLSSLELGDSALYFCASKSREAGANVLTFGAGSRLTVL.

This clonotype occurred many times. Written as DNA, the CDR3 is TGTGCCACCAGTGAGACTCGAGCCGATACGCAGTATTTT. Translating gives CATSETRADTQYF. V is TRBV24-1 and J is TRBJ2-3; no reliable D call. The CDR3 sequence is 13 residues long. V gave up 4 bases and J gave up 6 bases, with 10 bases separating them. The germline CDR1 and CDR2 sequences are KGHDR and SFDVKD.

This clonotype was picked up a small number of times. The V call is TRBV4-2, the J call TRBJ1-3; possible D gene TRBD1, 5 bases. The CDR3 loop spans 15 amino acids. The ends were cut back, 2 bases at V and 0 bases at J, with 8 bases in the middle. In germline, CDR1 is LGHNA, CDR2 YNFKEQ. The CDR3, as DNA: TGTGCCAGCAGCCAAAGCCAGGGCTCTGGAAACACCATATATTTT. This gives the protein CASSQSQGSGNTIYF.

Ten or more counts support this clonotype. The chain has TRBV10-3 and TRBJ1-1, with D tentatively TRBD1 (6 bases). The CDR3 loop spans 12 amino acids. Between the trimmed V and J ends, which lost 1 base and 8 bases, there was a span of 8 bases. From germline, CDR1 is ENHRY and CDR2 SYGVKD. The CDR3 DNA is TGTGCCATCAGTGAGTTCGGGACAGAAGCTTTCTTT. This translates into CAISEFGTEAFF.

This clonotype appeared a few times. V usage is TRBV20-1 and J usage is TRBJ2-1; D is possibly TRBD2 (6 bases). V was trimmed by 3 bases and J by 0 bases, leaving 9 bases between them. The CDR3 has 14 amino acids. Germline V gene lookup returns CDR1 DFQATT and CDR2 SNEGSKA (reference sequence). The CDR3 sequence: CSASGGNSYNEQFF. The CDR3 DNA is TGCAGTGCTAGTGGCGGGAACTCCTACAATGAGCAGTTCTTC.

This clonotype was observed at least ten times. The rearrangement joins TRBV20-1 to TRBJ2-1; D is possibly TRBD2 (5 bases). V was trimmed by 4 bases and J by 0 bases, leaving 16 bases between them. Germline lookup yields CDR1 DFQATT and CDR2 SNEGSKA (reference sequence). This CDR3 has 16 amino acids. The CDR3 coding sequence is TGCAGTGCTAAGGAGTTAGCGTCGAGCTCCTACAATGAGCAGTTCTTC. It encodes CSAKELASSSYNEQFF.

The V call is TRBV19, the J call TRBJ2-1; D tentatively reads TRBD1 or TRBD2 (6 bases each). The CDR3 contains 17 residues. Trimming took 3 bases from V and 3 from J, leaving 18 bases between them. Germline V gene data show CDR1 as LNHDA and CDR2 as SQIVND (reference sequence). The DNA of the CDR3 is TGTGCCAGTAGTATCACGGGGACGGGGGCGAACTACAATGAGCAGTTCTTC. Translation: CASSITGTGANYNEQFF.